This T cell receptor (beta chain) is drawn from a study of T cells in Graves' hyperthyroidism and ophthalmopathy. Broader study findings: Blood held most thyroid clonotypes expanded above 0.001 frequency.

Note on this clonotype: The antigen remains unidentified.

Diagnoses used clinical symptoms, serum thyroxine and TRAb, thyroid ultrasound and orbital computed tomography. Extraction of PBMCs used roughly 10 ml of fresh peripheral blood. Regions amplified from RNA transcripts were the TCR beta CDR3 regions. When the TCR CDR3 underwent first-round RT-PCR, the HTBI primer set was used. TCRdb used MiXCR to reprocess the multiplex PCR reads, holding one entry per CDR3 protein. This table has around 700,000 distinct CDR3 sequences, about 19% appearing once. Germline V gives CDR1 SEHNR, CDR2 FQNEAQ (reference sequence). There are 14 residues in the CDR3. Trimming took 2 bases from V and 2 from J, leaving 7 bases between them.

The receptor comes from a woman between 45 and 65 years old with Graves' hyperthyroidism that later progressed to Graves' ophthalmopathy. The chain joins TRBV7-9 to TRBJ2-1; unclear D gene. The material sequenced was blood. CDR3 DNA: TGTGCCAGCAGCTTAAAATCAGCCTACAATGAGCAGTTCTTC. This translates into CASSLKSAYNEQFF.